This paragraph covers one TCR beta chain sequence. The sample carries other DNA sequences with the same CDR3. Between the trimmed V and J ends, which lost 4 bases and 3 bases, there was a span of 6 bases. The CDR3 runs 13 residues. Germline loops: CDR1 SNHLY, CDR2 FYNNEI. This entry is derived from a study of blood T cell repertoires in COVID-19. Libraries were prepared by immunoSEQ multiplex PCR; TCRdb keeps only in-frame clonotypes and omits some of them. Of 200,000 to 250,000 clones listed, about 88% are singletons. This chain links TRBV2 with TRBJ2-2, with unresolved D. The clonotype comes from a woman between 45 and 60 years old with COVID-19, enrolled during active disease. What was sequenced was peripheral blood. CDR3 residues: CASSVFYTGELFF. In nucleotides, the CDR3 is TGTGCCAGCAGTGTGTTCTACACCGGGGAGCTGTTTTTT.